The T cell receptor beta chain under discussion was sequenced for a study of shared clonotypes between healthy human individuals. Turning to the study itself: Donors were a couple of women and three men aged 18 to 49. Per donor, three plates held CD4 naive cells, three held CD4 memory, two held CD8 naive and one held CD8 memory. Study results and caveats: Against clonotypes common to all four donors, non-shared ones had lower generation probabilities.

Execution of the assay was at deep level. Some clones are missing from TCRdb's copy, which holds only in-frame ones; the method was immunoSEQ multiplex PCR. The sample has some 2,500,000 clones; roughly 93% are singletons. As for this clone: Its antigen is currently unknown.

Germline lookup yields CDR1 LNHDA and CDR2 SQIVND (reference sequence). The CDR3 has 15 amino acids. Trimming pared 3 bases from V and 1 base from J, leaving 10 bases between. The rearrangement uses TRBV19 and TRBJ2-1, with D possibly being TRBD1 (5 bases). Sequencing was done on a sample of naive CD4+ T cells from PBMCs. Subset of the sample: CD45RA+ positively selected. This clonotype was sampled from a man aged 18 to 29 in good health. Some clones in this sample may be carry-over from other donors' samples. The CDR3 here is CASSMGRVSYNEQFF. CDR3 DNA sequence: TGTGCCAGTAGTATGGGCAGGGTATCCTACAATGAGCAGTTCTTC.